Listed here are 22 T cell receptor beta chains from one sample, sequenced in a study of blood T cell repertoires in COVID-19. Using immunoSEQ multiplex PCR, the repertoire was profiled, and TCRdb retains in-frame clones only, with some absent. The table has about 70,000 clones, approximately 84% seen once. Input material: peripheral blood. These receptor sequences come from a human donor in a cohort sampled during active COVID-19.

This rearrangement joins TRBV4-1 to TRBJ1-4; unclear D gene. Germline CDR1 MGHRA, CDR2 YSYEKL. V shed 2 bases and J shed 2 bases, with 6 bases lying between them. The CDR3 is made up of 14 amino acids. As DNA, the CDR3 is TGCGCCAGCAGCCAAACCACTACTAATGAAAAACTGTTTTTT. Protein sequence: CASSQTTTNEKLFF.

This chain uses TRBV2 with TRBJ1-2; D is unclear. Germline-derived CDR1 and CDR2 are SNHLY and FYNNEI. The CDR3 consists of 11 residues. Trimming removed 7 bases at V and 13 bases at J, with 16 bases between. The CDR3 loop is CASTTGTDATF. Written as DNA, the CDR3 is TGTGCCAGCACCACGGGAACAGATGCCACCTTC.

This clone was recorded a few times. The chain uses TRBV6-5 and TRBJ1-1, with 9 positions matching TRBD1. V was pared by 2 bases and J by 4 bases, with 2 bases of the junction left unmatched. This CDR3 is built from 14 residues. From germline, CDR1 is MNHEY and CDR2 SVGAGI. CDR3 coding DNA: TGTGCCAGCAGTTACACGGACAGGGGCACTGAAGCTTTCTTT. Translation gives CASSYTDRGTEAFF.

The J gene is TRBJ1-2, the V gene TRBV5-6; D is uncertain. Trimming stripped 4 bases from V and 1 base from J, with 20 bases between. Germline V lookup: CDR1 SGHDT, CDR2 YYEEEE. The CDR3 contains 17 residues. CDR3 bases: TGTGCCAGCAGCCCCGGGATAGGGAGGGCCGATAACTATGGCTACACCTTC. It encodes CASSPGIGRADNYGYTF.

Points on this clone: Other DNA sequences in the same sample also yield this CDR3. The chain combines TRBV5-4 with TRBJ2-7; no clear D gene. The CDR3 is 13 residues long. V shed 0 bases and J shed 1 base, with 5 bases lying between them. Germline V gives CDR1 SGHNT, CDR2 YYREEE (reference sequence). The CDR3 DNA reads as TGTGCCAGCAGCTTGGAACGGTCCTACGAGCAGTACTTC. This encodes CASSLERSYEQYF.

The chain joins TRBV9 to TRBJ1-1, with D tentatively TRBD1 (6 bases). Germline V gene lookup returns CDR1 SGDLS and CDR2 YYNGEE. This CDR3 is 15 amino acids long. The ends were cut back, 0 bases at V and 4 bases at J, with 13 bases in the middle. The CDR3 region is CASSVEGVGGTEAFF. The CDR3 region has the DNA TGTGCCAGCAGCGTAGAGGGGGTTGGGGGCACTGAAGCTTTCTTT.

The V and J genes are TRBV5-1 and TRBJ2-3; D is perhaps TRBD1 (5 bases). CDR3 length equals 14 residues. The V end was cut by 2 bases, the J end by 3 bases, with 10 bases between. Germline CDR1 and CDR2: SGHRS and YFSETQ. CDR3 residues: CASSFDQGTDTQYF. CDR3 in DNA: TGCGCCAGCAGCTTTGATCAGGGTACAGATACGCAGTATTTT.

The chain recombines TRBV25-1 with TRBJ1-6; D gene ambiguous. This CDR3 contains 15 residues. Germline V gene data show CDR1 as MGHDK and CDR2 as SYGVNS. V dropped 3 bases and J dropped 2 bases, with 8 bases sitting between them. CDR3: CASSDDTAYNSPLHF. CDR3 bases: TGTGCCAGCAGTGACGACACCGCCTATAATTCACCCCTCCACTTT.

The CDR3 loop reads CASSHRDTNTGELFF. The CDR3, as DNA: TGTGCCAGCAGCCACCGGGACACAAACACCGGGGAGCTGTTTTTT. The chain has TRBV5-4 and TRBJ2-2; weak D call: TRBD1 (6 bases). Germline assignment: CDR1 SGHNT and CDR2 YYREEE (reference sequence). CDR3 size: 15 residues. Trimming shortened V by 4 bases and J by 2 bases, and 12 bases separated the two germline ends. Looking up the rest from reference TRBV5-4 and TRBJ2-2 gives the full variable domain: ETGVTQSPTHLIKTRGQQVTLRCSSQSGHNTVSWYQQALGQGPQFIFQYYREEENGRGNFPPRFSGLQFPNYSSELNVNALELDDSALYLCASSHRDTNTGELFFGEGSRLTVL.

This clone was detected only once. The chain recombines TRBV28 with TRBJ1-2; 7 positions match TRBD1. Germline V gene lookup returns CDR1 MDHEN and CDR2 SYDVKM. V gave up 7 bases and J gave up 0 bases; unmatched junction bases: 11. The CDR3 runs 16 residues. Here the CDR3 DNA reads TGTGCCAGCATGGGGGACAGAACAGGTGCTAACTATGGCTACACCTTC. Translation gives CASMGDRTGANYGYTF.

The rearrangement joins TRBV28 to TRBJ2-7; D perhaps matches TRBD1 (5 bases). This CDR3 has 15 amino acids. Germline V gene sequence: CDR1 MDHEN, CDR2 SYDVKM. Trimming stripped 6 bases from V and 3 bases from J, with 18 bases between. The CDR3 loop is CASRPRYRSFYEQYF. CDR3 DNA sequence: TGTGCCAGCAGGCCAAGGTACAGGAGTTTCTACGAGCAGTACTTC.

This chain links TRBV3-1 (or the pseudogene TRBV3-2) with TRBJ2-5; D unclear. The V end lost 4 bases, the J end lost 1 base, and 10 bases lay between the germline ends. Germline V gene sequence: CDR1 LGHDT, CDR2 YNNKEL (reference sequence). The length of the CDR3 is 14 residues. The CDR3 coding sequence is TGTGCCAGCAGCCCTGGGCCAGGCCAAGAGACCCAGTACTTC. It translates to CASSPGPGQETQYF.

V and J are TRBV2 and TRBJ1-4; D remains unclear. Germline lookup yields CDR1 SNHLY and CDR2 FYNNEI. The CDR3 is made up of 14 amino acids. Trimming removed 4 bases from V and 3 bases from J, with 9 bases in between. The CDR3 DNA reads TGTGCCAGCAGTGGACGGAGATCTAATGAAAAACTGTTTTTT. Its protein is CASSGRRSNEKLFF.

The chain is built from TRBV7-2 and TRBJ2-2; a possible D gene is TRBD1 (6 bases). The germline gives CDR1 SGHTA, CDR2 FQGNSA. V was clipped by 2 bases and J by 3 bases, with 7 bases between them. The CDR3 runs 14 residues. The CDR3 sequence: CASSLQGYTGELFF. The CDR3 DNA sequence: TGTGCCAGCAGCTTACAGGGGTACACCGGGGAGCTGTTTTTT.

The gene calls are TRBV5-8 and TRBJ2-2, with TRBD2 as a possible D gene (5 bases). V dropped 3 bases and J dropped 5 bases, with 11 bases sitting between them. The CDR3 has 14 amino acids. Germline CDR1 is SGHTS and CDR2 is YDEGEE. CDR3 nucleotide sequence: TGTGCCAGCAGCTCACCCACTAGGACCGGGGAGCTGTTTTTT. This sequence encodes CASSSPTRTGELFF.

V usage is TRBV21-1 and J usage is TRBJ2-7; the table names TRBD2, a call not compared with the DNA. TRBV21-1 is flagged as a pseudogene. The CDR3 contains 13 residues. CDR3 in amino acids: CASSTRGAAEQYF. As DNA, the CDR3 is TGTGCCAGCAGCACACGGGGGGCGGCTGAGCAGTACTTC.

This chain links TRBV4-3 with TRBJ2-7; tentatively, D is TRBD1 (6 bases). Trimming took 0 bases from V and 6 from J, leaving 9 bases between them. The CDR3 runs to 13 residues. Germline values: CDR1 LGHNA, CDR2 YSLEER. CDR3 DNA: TGCGCCAGCAGCCAAGAACAGGGTGGCGAGCAGTACTTC. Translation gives CASSQEQGGEQYF.

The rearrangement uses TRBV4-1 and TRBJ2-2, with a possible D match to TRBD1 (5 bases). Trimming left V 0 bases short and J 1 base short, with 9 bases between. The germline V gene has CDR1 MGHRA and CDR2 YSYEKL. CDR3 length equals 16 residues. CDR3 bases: TGCGCCAGCAGCCAAGATCTTGACAGGAACACCGGGGAGCTGTTTTTT. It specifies CASSQDLDRNTGELFF.

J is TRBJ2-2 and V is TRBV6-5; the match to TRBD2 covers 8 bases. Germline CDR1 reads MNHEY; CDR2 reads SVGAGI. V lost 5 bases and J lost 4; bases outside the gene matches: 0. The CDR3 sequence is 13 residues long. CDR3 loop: CASSRGGTGELFF. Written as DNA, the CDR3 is TGTGCCAGCAGTCGGGGGGGCACCGGGGAGCTGTTTTTT.

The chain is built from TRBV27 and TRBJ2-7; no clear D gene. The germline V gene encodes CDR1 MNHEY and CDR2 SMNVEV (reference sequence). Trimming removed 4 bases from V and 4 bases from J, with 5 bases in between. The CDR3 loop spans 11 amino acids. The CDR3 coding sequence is TGTGCCAGCAGTTCTAATTACGAGCAGTACTTC. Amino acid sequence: CASSSNYEQYF.

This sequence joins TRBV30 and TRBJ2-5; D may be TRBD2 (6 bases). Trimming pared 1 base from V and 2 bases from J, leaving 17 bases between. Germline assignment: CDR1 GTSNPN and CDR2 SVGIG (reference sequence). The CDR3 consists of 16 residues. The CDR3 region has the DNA TGTGCCTGGAGTGACCACCAGGGAGGTTGGCAAGAGACCCAGTACTTC. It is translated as CAWSDHQGGWQETQYF. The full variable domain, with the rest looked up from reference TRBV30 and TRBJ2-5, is SQTIHQWPATLVQPVGSPLSLECTVEGTSNPNLYWYRQAAGRGLQLLFYSVGIGQISSEVPQNLSASRPQDRQFILSSKKLLLSDSGFYLCAWSDHQGGWQETQYFGPGTRLLVL.

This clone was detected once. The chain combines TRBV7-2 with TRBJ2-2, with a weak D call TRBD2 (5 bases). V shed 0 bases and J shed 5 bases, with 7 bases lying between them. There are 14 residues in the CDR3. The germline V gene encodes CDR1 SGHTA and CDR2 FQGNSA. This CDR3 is CASSLAGLTGELFF. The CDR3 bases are TGTGCCAGCAGCTTAGCCGGACTGACCGGGGAGCTGTTTTTT.